The T cell receptor beta chain under discussion was sequenced for a study of T cell changes during pregnancy in multiple sclerosis. Measured with immunoSEQ multiplex PCR; TCRdb has only the in-frame clones, and not every one. The sample has around 80,000 clones, approximately 95% seen once; the top ten hold more than 0.85%. The receptor was derived from a female donor in good health, enrolled as a control in a pregnancy study. The sample here was peripheral blood, taken in the second trimester of pregnancy.

The CDR3 DNA sequence: TGTGCCAGCAGCTTCCGCCAGGGGGCAAACACTGAAGCTTTCTTT. Translated: CASSFRQGANTEAFF. The V and J genes are TRBV5-5 and TRBJ1-1, with 8 bases aligning to TRBD1. The CDR3 is 15 residues long. Trimming removed 2 bases from V and 2 bases from J; junction bases left unmatched: 5. Looked up from germline, CDR1 is SGHKS and CDR2 is YYEKEE (reference sequence).